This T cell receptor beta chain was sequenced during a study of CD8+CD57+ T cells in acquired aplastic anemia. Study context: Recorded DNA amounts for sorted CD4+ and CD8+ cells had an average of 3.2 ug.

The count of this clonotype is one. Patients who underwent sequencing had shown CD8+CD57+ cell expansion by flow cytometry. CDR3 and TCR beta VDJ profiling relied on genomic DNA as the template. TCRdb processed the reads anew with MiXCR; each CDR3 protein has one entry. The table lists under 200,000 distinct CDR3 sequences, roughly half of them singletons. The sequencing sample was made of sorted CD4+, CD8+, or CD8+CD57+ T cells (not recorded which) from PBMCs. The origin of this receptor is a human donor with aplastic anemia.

CDR3 coding DNA: TGTGCCAGCAGTCCAATATACGACAGGGCGCAAGATACGCAGTATTTT. It is translated as CASSPIYDRAQDTQYF. The chain joins TRBV2 to TRBJ2-3; 7 bases map to TRBD1. Germline loops: CDR1 SNHLY, CDR2 FYNNEI. V lost 5 bases, J lost 5 bases, and 13 bases stayed unmatched. CDR3 length: 16 residues.